Sequencing of this T cell receptor (beta chain) was carried out in a study of T cells after yellow fever vaccination (dated by TCRdb to about 2019). A note on the overall study: Libraries from fractions with low cell numbers were prepared with the SMART-Seq v4 Ultra Low Input RNA kit. Blood samples were taken at several timepoints before and after primary and secondary immunization, and bulk PBMC replicates and cell subsets were isolated. Two healthy male donors, one aged 18 to 30 and one aged 30 to 40 years, made up the cohort. To track T-cell clones before and after primary and booster YFV17D yellow fever vaccination, bulk TCR alpha and beta repertoires were sequenced longitudinally.

TCR cDNA was made using 5'RACE template switching, a step that added a universal primer site and unique molecular identifiers. Priming of cDNA synthesis was performed from both the TCR alpha and TCR beta constant segments. Library amplification used two PCR steps, and the second PCR step added sample barcodes and sequencing adapters. Libraries were sequenced on Illumina HiSeq 2500 (2x100 bp) or NovaSeq (2x150 bp). In the source study's methods: Reads were demultiplexed and collapsed into UMI consensus sequences with MIGEC, and V(D)J alignment was performed with MiXCR. Clonotypes responding to the vaccine were identified with edgeR on replicate PBMC samples, with the criteria of FDR below 0.01 and a log2 fold change above 5 up to day 15. CD4 or CD8 identity was assigned to each bulk clonotype according to whether the clonotype was present at higher abundance in the sequenced CD4 repertoire or the sequenced CD8 repertoire. The public sequencing data were trimmed at Q25 with fastp and processed into clonotypes with MiXCR by TCRdb, which kept only in-frame beta chains. Each entry merges the rows of one CDR3 protein and shows their most common DNA and genes. In this record, the V and J calls reflect TCRdb's handling and not the investigators' own analysis. For this sample the table gives fewer than 400,000 distinct CDR3 sequences, of which approximately 6% were detected only once. The ten largest clones add up to 14% to 15% of the sample.

This specimen's treatment or condition label, per the study, means: live attenuated yellow fever vaccine strain. At every blood-draw timepoint, two biological replicates of bulk PBMCs were collected. A standard Ficoll-Paque protocol was used to isolate PBMCs from peripheral blood. RNA was extracted with TriZol from bulk PBMCs, CD4 and CD8 fractions, and dextramer-positive and dextramer-negative fractions. Findings and caveats that apply to the study as a whole: The study included only a couple of donors, which limits how far the findings can be generalized. Compared with the primary T-cell response, the secondary T-cell response was faster but weaker, reaching its peak on day 5 rather than on day 15. A small share of clonotypes was detected in both CD4 and CD8 compartments, with the overlap likely arising from convergent recombination. Most clones expanded after primary vaccination were re-detected after the booster (almost 98% of CD4 and about nine tenths of CD8), suggesting broad memory maintenance. Computational filtering was required because FACS-sorted repertoires could contain abundant contaminating clonotypes from the bulk population.

The table lists this clonotype with many counts. Its recognized antigen is unknown. No per-base quality is available; no much larger clone lies one base away. Looking up the germline V gene (reference sequence) yields CDR1 SGHAT and CDR2 FQDESV. From its cysteine to its phenylalanine, the CDR3 spans 20 amino acids. Solely the CDR3 DNA is kept, with 60 bases framed from the first base. Germline trimming: 5 bases from V, 7 bases from J; junction bases outside gene matches: 21. Here the sequenced sample was PBMCs, taken 5 days after the yellow fever booster vaccination. The TCR was taken from a man aged 30-40 years who received the YFV17D yellow fever vaccine. The rearranged segments are TRBV11-1 and TRBJ2-5; 14 central bases correspond to TRBD2. The sequence in DNA is TGTGCCAGCAGCCCCCTTCCGGGACTAGCGGGAGAGGGGCTACGGACGACCCAGTACTTC. Its product reads: CASSPLPGLAGEGLRTTQYF.